This is a list of T cell receptor beta chains from one sample in a study of blood T cells in healthy people across ages. TCRdb re-called the 5' RACE reads through MiXCR, storing one row per CDR3 protein. The sample holds more than 1,000,000 distinct CDR3 sequences, approximately 26% seen once. These data also formed part of another study, on T cells of mothers and their children.

Sequencing was performed on blood. All receptors derive from a girl aged 2 to 10 in good health. CDR3s include the opening cysteine and the closing phenylalanine or tryptophan. Fields, in order: V gene, clone size, CDR3 protein. The size entry is marked missing in some rows and otherwise reads once, few, many or a size class.

v_call: TRBV7-8; clone_size: -; cdr3_aa: CASSLLAGGADNEQFF
v_call: TRBV10-3; clone_size: -; cdr3_aa: CAIRDKSPEIGLATYNEQFF
v_call: TRBV12-3/TRBV12-4; clone_size: -; cdr3_aa: CASSEGQGIGNEQFF
v_call: TRBV25-1; clone_size: -; cdr3_aa: CASGQGSPNTEAFF
v_call: TRBV29-1; clone_size: few; cdr3_aa: CSVMGLGTQYF
v_call: TRBV20-1; clone_size: -; cdr3_aa: CSAMTWDQETQYF
v_call: TRBV12-3/TRBV12-4; clone_size: -; cdr3_aa: CASSWLGGRVGADTQYF
v_call: TRBV7-9; clone_size: once; cdr3_aa: CASSPAVADVTDTQYF
v_call: TRBV4-2; clone_size: few; cdr3_aa: CASSQALAQGHEQFF
v_call: TRBV4-1; clone_size: few; cdr3_aa: CASSQDSRENQPQHF
v_call: TRBV15; clone_size: few; cdr3_aa: CATSRDFQGASSYNEQFF
v_call: TRBV29-1; clone_size: few; cdr3_aa: CSAGTGVYGYTF
v_call: TRBV5-6; clone_size: few; cdr3_aa: CASSPQISQLTGMINEKLFF
v_call: TRBV6-2/TRBV6-3; clone_size: few; cdr3_aa: CASSYSARENGANQYF
v_call: TRBV29-1; clone_size: -; cdr3_aa: CSVWRVEAFF
v_call: TRBV12-3/TRBV12-4; clone_size: few; cdr3_aa: CASSLVPQWTLNEKLFF
v_call: TRBV11-2; clone_size: -; cdr3_aa: CASSLGLANNEQFF
v_call: TRBV6-2/TRBV6-3; clone_size: -; cdr3_aa: CASSGQGRFLEQFF
v_call: TRBV7-2; clone_size: few; cdr3_aa: CASSLDVGGTSTDTQYF
v_call: TRBV7-9; clone_size: -; cdr3_aa: CASSSSDRGGEQYF
v_call: TRBV12-3/TRBV12-4; clone_size: few; cdr3_aa: CVSSFSETLYF
v_call: TRBV27; clone_size: -; cdr3_aa: CASSLIDSNQPQHF
v_call: TRBV7-2; clone_size: -; cdr3_aa: CASSSLGLTVTGNTIYF
v_call: TRBV4-1; clone_size: -; cdr3_aa: CAGSQVRGVTYEQYF
v_call: TRBV20-1; clone_size: -; cdr3_aa: CSATLWAGGSTSTDTQYF
v_call: TRBV5-1; clone_size: -; cdr3_aa: CASRAGSSKYSGNTIYF
v_call: TRBV4-2; clone_size: -; cdr3_aa: CASSQEQFWGIQYF
v_call: TRBV28; clone_size: few; cdr3_aa: CASRNVGTPVYGYTF
v_call: TRBV12-3/TRBV12-4; clone_size: many; cdr3_aa: CASCQGARGANVLTF
v_call: TRBV7-9; clone_size: -; cdr3_aa: CASTDDRELYEQYF
v_call: TRBV7-3; clone_size: -; cdr3_aa: CASSSGRSGETQYF
v_call: TRBV6-5; clone_size: -; cdr3_aa: CASSAPGTIYNEQFF
v_call: TRBV3-1; clone_size: few; cdr3_aa: CASSRTGTSEGEQFF
v_call: TRBV5-1; clone_size: few; cdr3_aa: CATREKGNTGELFF
v_call: TRBV6-2/TRBV6-3; clone_size: -; cdr3_aa: CASSYPSGETQYF
v_call: TRBV7-9; clone_size: -; cdr3_aa: CASSTTSNTEAFF
v_call: TRBV28; clone_size: few; cdr3_aa: CASIGGTSGRRGGELFF
v_call: TRBV24-1; clone_size: -; cdr3_aa: CATSDLQLQTNTGELFF
v_call: TRBV7-2; clone_size: few; cdr3_aa: CASTRGADMSGYTF
v_call: TRBV4-1; clone_size: few; cdr3_aa: CASSNFVLALSDEQYF
v_call: TRBV7-9; clone_size: once; cdr3_aa: CASSLRPTEALF
v_call: TRBV7-9; clone_size: few; cdr3_aa: CASSSRRLANEKLFF
v_call: TRBV12-3/TRBV12-4; clone_size: -; cdr3_aa: CASSFSEVQETQYF